A single sample is the source of the 5 T cell receptor beta chains below, sequenced in a study of control samples from healthy donors and cancer patients (dated by TCRdb to between 2020 and 2021). Library preparation was by the immunoSEQ multiplex PCR assay. TCRdb obtained this table from immuneACCESS and retained in-frame rearrangements with V and J assigned. These tables miss some clones; where compared with another copy, unresolved V genes account for less than half of the shortfall, and the remainder is unexplained. Here the sample has 200,000 to 250,000 clones; about 95% occur a single time. The ten largest make up more than 1.3% of the sample. The sample comprised blood. Receptors originate from a man in his fifties or sixties in good health.

On this clone: This same CDR3 is encoded by further DNA sequences in the sample. V usage is TRBV28 and J usage is TRBJ1-5; D unresolved. Germline V gene lookup returns CDR1 MDHEN and CDR2 SYDVKM. Trimming removed 4 bases from V and 4 bases from J, with 5 bases in between. This CDR3 region has 12 residues. The CDR3 spells CASSSPNQPQHF. For the CDR3, the DNA is TGTGCCAGCAGTTCCCCGAATCAGCCCCAGCATTTT.

The V call is TRBV6-6, the J call TRBJ1-2, with 7 nucleotides matching TRBD1. There are 12 residues in the CDR3. Germline V lookup: CDR1 MNHNY, CDR2 SVGAGI (reference sequence). With 6 bases clipped from V and 7 bases from J, the junction kept 5 bases outside the gene matches. This chain's CDR3 is CASRGRDSGYTF. The CDR3, as DNA: TGTGCCAGCAGGGGCCGGGACAGTGGCTACACCTTC.

The rearrangement links TRBV7-9 to TRBJ1-4; D is unresolved. The V and J ends lost 5 bases and 7 bases respectively, with 8 bases between them. CDR1 and CDR2 from the germline V gene are SEHNR and FQNEAQ (reference sequence). The CDR3 has 12 amino acids. The CDR3 sequence: CASSEGPEKLFF. In nucleotides, the CDR3 is TGTGCCAGCAGCGAGGGTCCTGAAAAACTGTTTTTT.

The chain has TRBV7-9 and TRBJ2-1; D not certain. V was cut by 5 bases and J by 0 bases, with 11 bases left in between. Germline-derived CDR1 and CDR2 are SEHNR and FQNEAQ (reference sequence). CDR3 length equals 15 residues. The CDR3 is CASSPRPPSYNEQFF. The CDR3 nucleotides read TGTGCCAGCAGCCCCCGACCGCCCTCCTACAATGAGCAGTTCTTC.

The chain couples TRBV15 to TRBJ1-6; 8 bases agree with TRBD1. V lost 5 bases and J lost 10; bases outside the gene matches: 13. The CDR3 loop spans 16 amino acids. CDR1 is LNHNV and CDR2 is YYDKDF in the germline V gene (reference sequence). The CDR3 DNA sequence: TGTGCCACCAGCCCCTACGGACAGGGCGAACGATCACCCCTCCACTTT. Its protein is CATSPYGQGERSPLHF.